The table lists the clone carrying this T cell receptor beta chain with a count of one. Random hexamers were used to reverse transcribe an amount of roughly 0.5 to 1 ug RNA. TCRdb fed the immunoSEQ multiplex PCR reads into MiXCR, producing one record per CDR3 protein. The sample holds roughly 130,000 distinct CDR3 sequences, roughly 94% seen once. This CDR3 is built from 13 residues. CDR1 and CDR2 from the germline V gene are SQVTM and ANQGSEA. Trimming cost V 5 bases and J 3 bases, with 14 bases left between them. The source of the sample is a study of CD8 T cells in Susac syndrome. Sequencing was done on a sample of CD4+ T cells from PBMCs. The sequence was obtained from a human donor with multiple sclerosis. J is TRBJ2-7 and V is TRBV29-1, with unresolved D. In nucleotides, the CDR3 is TGCAGCGTTTTTTTAGGCCCCAACTACGAGCAGTACTTC. Translated: CSVFLGPNYEQYF.